The following is a T cell receptor beta chain sequence with its context. V lost 4 bases to trimming and J lost 7 bases, with 20 bases between them. Germline assignment: CDR1 MNHEY and CDR2 SMNVEV (reference sequence). The CDR3 length is 16 residues. The source of the sample is a study of T-cell reconstitution after alpha-beta-depleted transplantation in children. Unique molecular identifiers were incorporated into the prepared TCRbeta library. MiXCR was run by TCRdb on the PCR reads, yielding one entry per CDR3 protein. The table shows roughly 200,000 distinct CDR3 sequences, with roughly a tenth occurring only once.

The source of this sequence is a human donor who donated a stem cell graft to a child with acute lymphoblastic leukemia. The chain employs TRBV27 and TRBJ1-5; a weak D match, TRBD1 (6 bases). The specimen was PBMCs from the stem cell graft donor, collected from the stem cell graft. The CDR3 DNA is TGTGCCAGCAGTTCAACCTACCAACAGGGCGCCCAGCCCCAGCATTTT. Encoded protein: CASSSTYQQGAQPQHF.